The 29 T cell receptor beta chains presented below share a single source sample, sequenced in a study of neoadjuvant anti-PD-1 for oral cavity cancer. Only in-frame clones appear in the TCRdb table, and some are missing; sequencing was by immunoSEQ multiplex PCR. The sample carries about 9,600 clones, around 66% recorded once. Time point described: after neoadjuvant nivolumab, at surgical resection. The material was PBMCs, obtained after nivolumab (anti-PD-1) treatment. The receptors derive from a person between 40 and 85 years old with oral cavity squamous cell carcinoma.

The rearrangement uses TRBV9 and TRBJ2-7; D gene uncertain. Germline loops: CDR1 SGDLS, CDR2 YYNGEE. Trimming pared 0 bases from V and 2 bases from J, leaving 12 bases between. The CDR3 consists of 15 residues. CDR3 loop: CASSVGSGRTYEQYF. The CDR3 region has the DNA TGTGCCAGCAGCGTAGGGTCGGGCAGGACCTACGAGCAGTACTTC.

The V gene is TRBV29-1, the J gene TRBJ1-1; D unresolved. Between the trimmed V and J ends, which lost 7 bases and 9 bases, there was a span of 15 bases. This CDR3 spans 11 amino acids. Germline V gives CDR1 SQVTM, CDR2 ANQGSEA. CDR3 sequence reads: CSAYRQTQAFF. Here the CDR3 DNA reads TGCAGCGCTTACAGACAAACTCAAGCTTTCTTT.

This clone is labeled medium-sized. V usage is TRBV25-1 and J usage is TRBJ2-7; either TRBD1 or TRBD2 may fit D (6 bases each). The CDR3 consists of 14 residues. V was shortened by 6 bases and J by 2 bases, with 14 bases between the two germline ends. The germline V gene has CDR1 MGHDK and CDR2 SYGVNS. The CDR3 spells CASRGGQTPYEQYF. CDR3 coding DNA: TGTGCCAGCAGGGGAGGACAGACGCCCTACGAGCAGTACTTC.

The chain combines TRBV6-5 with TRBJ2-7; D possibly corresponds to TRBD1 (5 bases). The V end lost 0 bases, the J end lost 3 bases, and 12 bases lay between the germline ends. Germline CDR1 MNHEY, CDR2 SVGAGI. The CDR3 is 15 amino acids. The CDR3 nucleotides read TGTGCCAGCAGTTACTCGGCTGGGGCGAACTACGAGCAGTACTTC. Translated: CASSYSAGANYEQYF.

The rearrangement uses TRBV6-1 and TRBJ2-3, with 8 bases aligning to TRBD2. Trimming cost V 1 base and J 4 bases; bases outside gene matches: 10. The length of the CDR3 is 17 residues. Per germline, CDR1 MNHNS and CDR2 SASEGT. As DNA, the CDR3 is TGTGCCAGCAGTGAAGAAGGAGCGGGGGCAGATTCAGATACGCAGTATTTT. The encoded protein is CASSEEGAGADSDTQYF.

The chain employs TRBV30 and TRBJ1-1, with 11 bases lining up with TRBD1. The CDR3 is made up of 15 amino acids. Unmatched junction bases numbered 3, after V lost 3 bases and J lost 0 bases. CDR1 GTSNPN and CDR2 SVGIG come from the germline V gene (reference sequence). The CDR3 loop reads CAWRGTGGVNTEAFF. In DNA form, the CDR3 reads TGTGCCTGGAGAGGGACAGGGGGAGTGAACACTGAAGCTTTCTTT.

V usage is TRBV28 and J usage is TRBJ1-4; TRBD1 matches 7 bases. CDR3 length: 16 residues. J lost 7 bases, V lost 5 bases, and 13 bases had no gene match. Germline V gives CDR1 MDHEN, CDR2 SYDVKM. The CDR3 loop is CASSPPSQGWIEKLFF. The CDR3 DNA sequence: TGTGCCAGCAGTCCCCCCTCACAGGGGTGGATTGAAAAACTGTTTTTT. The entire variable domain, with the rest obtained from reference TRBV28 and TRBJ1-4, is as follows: DVKVTQSSRYLVKRTGEKVFLECVQDMDHENMFWYRQDPGLGLRLIYFSYDVKMKEKGDIPEGYSVSREKKERFSLILESASTNQTSMYLCASSPPSQGWIEKLFFGSGTQLSVL.

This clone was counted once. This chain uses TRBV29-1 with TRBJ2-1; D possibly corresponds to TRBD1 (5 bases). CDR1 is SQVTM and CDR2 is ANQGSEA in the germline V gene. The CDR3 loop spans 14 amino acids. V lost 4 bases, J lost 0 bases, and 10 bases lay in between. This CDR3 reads CSVGDSFSYNEQFF. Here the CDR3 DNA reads TGCAGCGTTGGAGACAGCTTCTCCTACAATGAGCAGTTCTTC.

This chain's CDR3 is CASSLPGQGALSGNTIYF. In nucleotides, the CDR3 is TGCGCCAGCAGCTTGCCAGGACAGGGGGCCCTATCTGGAAACACCATATATTTT. The rearrangement joins TRBV5-1 to TRBJ1-3, with 11 bases aligning to TRBD1. Germline CDR1 SGHRS, CDR2 YFSETQ. The junction had 7 bases not matched to a gene; V was cut back by 1 base and J by 1 base. The CDR3 extends over 18 amino acids.

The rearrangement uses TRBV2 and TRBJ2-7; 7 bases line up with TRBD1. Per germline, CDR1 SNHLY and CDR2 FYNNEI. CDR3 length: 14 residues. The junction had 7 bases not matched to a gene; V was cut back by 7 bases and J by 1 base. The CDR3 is CASNRDRASYEQYF. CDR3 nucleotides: TGTGCCAGCAACCGTGACAGGGCGTCCTACGAGCAGTACTTC.

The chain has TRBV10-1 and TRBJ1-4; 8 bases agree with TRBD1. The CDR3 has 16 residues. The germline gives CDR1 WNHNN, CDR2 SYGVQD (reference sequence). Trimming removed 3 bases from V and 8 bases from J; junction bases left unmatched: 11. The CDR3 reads CASSDPTGTGAEKLFF. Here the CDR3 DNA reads TGCGCCAGCAGTGACCCAACCGGGACAGGTGCCGAAAAACTGTTTTTT.

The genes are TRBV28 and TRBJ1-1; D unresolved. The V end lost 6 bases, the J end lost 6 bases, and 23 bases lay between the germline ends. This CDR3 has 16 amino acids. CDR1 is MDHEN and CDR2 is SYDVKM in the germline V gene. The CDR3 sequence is CASSPEGLAQRPEAFF. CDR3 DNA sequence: TGTGCCAGCAGCCCCGAGGGATTAGCGCAACGACCTGAAGCTTTCTTT.

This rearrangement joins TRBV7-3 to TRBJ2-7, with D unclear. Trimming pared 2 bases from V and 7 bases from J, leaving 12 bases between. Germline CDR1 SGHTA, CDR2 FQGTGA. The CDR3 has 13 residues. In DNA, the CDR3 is TGTGCCAGCAGCTTATCCTCTATGGGGGAGCAGTACTTC. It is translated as CASSLSSMGEQYF.

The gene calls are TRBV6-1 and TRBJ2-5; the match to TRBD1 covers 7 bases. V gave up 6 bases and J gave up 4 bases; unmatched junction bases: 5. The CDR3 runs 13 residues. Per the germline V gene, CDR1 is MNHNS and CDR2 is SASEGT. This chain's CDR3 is CASRGTVRETQYF. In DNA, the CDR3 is TGTGCCAGCAGGGGGACAGTAAGAGAGACCCAGTACTTC.

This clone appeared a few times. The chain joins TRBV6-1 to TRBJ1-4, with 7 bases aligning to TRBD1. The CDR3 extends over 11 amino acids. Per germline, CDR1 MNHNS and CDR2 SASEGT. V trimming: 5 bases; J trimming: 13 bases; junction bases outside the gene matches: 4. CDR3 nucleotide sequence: TGTGCCAGCAGTCAGGGACAGATACTGTTTTTT. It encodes CASSQGQILFF.

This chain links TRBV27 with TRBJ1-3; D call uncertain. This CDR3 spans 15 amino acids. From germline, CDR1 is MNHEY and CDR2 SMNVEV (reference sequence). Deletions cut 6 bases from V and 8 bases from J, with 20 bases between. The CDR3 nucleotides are TGTGCCAGCAGGACCAACGACATGATTTCGTACACCATATATTTT. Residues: CASRTNDMISYTIYF.

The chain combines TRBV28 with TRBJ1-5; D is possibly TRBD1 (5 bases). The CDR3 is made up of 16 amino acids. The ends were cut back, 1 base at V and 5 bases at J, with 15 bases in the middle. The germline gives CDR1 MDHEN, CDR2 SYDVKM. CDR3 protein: CASSLLYGGGDQPQHF. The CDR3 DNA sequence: TGTGCCAGCAGTTTATTATATGGGGGAGGGGATCAGCCCCAGCATTTT.

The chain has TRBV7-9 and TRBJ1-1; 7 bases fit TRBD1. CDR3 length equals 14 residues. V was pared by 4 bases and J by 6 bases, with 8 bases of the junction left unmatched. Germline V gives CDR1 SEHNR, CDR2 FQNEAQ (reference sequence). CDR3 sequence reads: CASSSDQGVPEAFF. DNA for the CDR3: TGTGCCAGCAGCTCGGACCAGGGGGTGCCTGAAGCTTTCTTT.

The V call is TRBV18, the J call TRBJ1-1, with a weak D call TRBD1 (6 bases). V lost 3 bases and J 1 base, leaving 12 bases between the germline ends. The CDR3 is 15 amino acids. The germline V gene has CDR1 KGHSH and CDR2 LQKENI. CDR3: CASSPSGHTNTEAFF. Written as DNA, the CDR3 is TGTGCCAGCTCACCTTCGGGACATACGAACACTGAAGCTTTCTTT.

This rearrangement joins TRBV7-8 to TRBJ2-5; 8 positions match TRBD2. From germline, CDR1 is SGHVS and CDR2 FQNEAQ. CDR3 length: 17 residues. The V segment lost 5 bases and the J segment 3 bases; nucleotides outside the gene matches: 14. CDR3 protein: CASSPPRQRGPEETQYF. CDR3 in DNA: TGTGCCAGCAGCCCTCCGAGGCAGCGGGGGCCAGAAGAGACCCAGTACTTC.

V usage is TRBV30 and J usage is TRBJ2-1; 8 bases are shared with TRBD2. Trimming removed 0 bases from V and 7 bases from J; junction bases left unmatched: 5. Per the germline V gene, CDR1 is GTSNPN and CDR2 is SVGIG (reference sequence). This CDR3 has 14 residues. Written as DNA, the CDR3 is TGTGCCTGGAGTGTCACGGGAGGGAGGAATGAGCAGTTCTTC. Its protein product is CAWSVTGGRNEQFF.

The CDR3 sequence: CASSSNRFNYGYTF. For the CDR3, the DNA is TGTGCCAGCAGCTCCAATAGGTTTAACTATGGCTACACCTTC. The chain has TRBV11-2 and TRBJ1-2; no reliable D call. The V end lost 4 bases, the J end lost 1 base, and 10 bases lay between the germline ends. This CDR3 contains 14 residues. Germline CDR1 and CDR2: SGHAT and FQNNGV.

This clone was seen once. CDR3 DNA: TGCACCAGCAGCCAAGATCTGAGTAGCGGGAGTTCTGAGACCCAGTACTTC. This codes for CTSSQDLSSGSSETQYF. The rearrangement links TRBV1 to TRBJ2-5; no check of the table's D call, TRBD2, against the DNA was made. TRBV1 is classified as a pseudogene. The CDR3 covers 17 residues.

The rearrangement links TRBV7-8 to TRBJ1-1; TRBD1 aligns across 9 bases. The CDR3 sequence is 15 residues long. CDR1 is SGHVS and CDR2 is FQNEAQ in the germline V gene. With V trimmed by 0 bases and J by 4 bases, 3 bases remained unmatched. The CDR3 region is CASSLALQGATEAFF. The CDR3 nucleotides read TGTGCCAGCAGCTTAGCCCTACAGGGGGCCACTGAAGCTTTCTTT. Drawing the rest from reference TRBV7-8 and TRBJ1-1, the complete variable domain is GAGVSQSPRYKVAKRGQDVALRCDPISGHVSLFWYQQALGQGPEFLTYFQNEAQLDKSGLPSDRFFAERPEGSVSTLKIQRTQQEDSAVYLCASSLALQGATEAFFGQGTRLTVV.

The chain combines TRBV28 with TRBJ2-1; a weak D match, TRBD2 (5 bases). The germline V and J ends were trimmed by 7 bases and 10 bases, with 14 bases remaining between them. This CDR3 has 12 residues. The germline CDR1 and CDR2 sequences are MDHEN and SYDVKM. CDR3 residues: CASTLSTGEQFF. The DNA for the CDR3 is TGTGCCAGCACCCTAAGCACGGGGGAGCAGTTCTTC.

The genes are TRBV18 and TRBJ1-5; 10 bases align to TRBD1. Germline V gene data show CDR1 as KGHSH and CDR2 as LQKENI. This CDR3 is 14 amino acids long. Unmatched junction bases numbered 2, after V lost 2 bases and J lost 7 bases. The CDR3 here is CASSPGTGDQPQHF. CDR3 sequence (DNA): TGTGCCAGCTCACCAGGGACAGGGGACCAGCCCCAGCATTTT.

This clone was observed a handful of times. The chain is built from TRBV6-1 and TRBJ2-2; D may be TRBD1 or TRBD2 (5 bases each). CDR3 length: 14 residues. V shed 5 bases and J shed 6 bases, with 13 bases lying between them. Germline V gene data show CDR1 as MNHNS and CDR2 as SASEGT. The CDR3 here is CASSIRRGSGELFF. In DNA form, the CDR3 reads TGTGCCAGCAGTATCCGCCGGGGCTCCGGGGAGCTGTTTTTT.

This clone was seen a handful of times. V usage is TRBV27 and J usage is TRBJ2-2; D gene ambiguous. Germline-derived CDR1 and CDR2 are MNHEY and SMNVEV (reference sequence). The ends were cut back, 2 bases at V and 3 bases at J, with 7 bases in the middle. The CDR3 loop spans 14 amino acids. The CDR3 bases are TGTGCCAGCAGTTTAAGAACGTACACCGGGGAGCTGTTTTTT. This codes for CASSLRTYTGELFF.

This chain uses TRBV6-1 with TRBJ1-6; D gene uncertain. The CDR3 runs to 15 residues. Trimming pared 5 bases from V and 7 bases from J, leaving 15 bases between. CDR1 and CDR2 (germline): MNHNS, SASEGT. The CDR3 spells CASSLEREQNSPLHF. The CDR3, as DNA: TGTGCCAGCAGTCTAGAGAGGGAGCAAAATTCACCCCTCCACTTT.